Reported below is one T cell receptor beta chain. Only in-frame clones appear in the TCRdb table, and some are missing; sequencing was by immunoSEQ multiplex PCR. The table has 2 million to 2.5 million clones, 95% seen once. V gave up 6 bases and J gave up 0 bases; unmatched junction bases: 5. This CDR3 has 15 residues. Germline assignment: CDR1 SNHLY and CDR2 FYNNEI. This sample is part of a study of shared clonotypes between healthy human individuals. This TCR derives from a man between 18 and 29 years old in good health. Sequenced: naive CD4+ T cells sorted from blood. Specified subset: CD45RA+ positively selected. The J gene is TRBJ1-1, the V gene TRBV2, with TRBD1 matching 9 bases. The CDR3, as DNA: TGTGCCAGCAGGGCCGGACAGGGGATGAACACTGAAGCTTTCTTT. This translates into CASRAGQGMNTEAFF. Supplemented by reference TRBV2 and TRBJ1-1, the full variable domain reads EPEVTQTPSHQVTQMGQEVILRCVPISNHLYFYWYRQILGQKVEFLVSFYNNEISEKSEIFDDQFSVERPDGSNFTLKIRSTKLEDSAMYFCASRAGQGMNTEAFFGQGTRLTVV.